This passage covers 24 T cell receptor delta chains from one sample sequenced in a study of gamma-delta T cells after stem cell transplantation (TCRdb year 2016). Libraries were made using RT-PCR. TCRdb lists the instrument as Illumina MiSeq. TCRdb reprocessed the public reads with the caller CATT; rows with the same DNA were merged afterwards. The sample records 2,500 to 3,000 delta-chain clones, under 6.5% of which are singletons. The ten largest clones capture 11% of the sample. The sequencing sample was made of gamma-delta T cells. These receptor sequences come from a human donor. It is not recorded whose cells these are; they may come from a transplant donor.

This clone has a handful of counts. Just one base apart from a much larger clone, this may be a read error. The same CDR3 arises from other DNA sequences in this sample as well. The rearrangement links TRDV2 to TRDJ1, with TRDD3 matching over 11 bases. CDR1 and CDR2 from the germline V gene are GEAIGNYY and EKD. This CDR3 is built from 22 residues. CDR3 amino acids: CACDTVRFPHLPGGYYTDKLIF. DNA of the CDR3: TGTGCCTGTGACACCGTTCGCTTCCCACACCTCCCTGGGGGATACTACACCGATAAACTCATCTTC.

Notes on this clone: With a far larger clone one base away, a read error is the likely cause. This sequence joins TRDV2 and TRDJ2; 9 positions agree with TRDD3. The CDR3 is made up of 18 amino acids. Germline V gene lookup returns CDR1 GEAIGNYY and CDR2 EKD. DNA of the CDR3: TGTGCCTGTGACACCATTACTGGGGGACGGGATTTGACAGCACAACCCTTCTTT. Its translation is CACDTITGGRDLTAQPFF.

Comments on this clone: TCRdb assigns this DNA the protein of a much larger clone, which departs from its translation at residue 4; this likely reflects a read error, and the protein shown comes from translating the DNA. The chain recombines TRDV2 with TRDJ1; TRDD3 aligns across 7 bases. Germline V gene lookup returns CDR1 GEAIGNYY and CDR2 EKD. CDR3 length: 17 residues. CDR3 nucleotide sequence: TGTGCCTGTAACACCCTGGGGGCCCCAGCTTACACCGATAAACTCATCTTT. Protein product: CACNTLGAPAYTDKLIF.

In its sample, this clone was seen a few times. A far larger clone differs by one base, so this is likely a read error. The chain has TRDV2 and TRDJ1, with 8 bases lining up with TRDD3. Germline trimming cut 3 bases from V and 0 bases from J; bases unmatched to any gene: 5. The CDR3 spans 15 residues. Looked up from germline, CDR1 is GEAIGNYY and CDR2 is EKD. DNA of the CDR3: TGTGCCTGTGACCGACTGGGGGCGGACACCGATAAACTCATCTTT. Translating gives CACDRLGADTDKLIF.

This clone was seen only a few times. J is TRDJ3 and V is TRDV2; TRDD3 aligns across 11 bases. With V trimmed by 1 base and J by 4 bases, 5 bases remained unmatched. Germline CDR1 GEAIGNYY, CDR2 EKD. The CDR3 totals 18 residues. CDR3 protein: CACDTMGDTLWDTRQMFF. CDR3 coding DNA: TGTGCCTGTGACACGATGGGGGATACGCTATGGGACACCCGACAGATGTTTTTC.

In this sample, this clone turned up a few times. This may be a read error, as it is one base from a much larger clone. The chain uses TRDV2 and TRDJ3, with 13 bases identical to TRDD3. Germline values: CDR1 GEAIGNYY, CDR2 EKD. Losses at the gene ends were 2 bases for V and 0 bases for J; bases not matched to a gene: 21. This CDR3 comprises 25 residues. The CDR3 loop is CACDRITGGYAETTIGSWDTRQMFF. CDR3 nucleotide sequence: TGTGCCTGTGACAGGATTACTGGGGGATACGCGGAAACCACTATAGGCTCCTGGGACACCCGACAGATGTTTTTC.

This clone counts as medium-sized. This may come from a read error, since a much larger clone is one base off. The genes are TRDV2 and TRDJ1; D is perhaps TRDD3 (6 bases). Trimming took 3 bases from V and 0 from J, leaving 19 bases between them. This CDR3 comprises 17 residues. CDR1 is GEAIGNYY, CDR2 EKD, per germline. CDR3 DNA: TGTGCCTGTGACCCGATGGGGGCCCCTGAGTACACCGATAAACTCATCTTT. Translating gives CACDPMGAPEYTDKLIF.

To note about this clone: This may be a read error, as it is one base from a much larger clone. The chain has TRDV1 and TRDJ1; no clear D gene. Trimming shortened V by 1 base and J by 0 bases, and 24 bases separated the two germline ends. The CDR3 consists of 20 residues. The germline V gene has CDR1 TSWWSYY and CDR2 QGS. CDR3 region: CALGEPNLSTYLGYTDKLIF. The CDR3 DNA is TGTGCTCTTGGGGAACCAAACCTTTCTACGTACCTAGGATACACCGATAAACTCATCTTT.

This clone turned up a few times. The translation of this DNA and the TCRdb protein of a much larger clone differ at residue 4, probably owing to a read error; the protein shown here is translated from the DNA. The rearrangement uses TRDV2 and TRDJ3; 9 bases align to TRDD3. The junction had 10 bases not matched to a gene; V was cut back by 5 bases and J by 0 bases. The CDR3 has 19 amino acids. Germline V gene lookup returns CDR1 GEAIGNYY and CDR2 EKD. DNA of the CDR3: TGTGCCTGTGGCATACTACTGGGGGAGAGCTCCTGGGACACCCGACAGATGTTTTTC. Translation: CACGILLGESSWDTRQMFF.

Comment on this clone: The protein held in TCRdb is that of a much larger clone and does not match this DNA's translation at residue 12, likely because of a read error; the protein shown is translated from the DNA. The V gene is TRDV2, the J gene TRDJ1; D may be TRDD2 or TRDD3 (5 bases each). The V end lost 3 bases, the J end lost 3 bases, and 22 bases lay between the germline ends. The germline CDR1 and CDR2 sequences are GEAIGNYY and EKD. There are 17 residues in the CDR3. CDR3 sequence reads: CACDQIPPGTGADKLIF. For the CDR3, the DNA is TGTGCCTGTGACCAGATTCCTCCGGGGACCGGGGCCGATAAACTCATCTTT.

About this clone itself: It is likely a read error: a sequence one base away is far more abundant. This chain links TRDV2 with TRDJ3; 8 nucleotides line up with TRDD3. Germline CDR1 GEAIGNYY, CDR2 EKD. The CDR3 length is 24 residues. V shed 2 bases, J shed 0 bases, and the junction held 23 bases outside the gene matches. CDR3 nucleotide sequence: TGTGCCTGTGACAGCGTATCCCGTGGGGGATCTCCGTCTCGAGGCTCCTGGGACACCCGACAGATGTTTTTC. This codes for CACDSVSRGGSPSRGSWDTRQMFF.

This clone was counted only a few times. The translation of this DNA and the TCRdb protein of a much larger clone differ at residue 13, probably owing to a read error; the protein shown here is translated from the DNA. The CDR3 region has the DNA TGTGCCTGTGACACCTTACTGGGGGATTACTCCTGGGGCACCCGACAGATGTTTTTC. Protein sequence: CACDTLLGDYSWGTRQMFF. V is TRDV2 and J is TRDJ3; TRDD3 matches 10 bases. Germline CDR1 and CDR2: GEAIGNYY and EKD. The CDR3 consists of 19 residues.

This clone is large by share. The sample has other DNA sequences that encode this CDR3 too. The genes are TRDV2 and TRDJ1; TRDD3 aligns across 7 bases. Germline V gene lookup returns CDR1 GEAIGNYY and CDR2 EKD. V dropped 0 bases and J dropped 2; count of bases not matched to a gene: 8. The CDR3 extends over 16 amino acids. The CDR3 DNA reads TGTGCCTGTGACACCCTGCTGGGGGGCCTAACCGATAAACTCATCTTT. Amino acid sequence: CACDTLLGGLTDKLIF.

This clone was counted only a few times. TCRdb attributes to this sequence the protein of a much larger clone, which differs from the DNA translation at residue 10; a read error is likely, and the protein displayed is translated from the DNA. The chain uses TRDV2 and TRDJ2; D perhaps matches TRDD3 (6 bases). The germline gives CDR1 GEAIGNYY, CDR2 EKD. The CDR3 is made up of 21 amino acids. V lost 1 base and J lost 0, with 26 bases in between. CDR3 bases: TGTGCCTGTGACACTATCCACGCTACCCTGGGGATGCCTACTTTGACAGCACAACTCTTCTTT. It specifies CACDTIHATLGMPTLTAQLFF.

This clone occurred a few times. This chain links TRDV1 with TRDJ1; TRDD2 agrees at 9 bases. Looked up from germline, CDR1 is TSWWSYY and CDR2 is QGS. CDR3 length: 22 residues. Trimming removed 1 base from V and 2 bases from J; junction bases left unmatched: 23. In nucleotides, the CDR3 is TGTGCTCTTGGGGAACGGCCAAGGCCTTCCTACGGGGGGGACCTAGGGACCGATAAACTCATCTTT. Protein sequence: CALGERPRPSYGGDLGTDKLIF.

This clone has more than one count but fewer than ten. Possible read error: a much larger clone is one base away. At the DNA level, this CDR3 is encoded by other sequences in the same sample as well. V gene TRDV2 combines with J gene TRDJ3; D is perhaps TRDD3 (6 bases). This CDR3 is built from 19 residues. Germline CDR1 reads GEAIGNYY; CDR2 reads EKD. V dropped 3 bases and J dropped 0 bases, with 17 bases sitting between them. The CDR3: CACDRLGTNSSWDTRQMFF. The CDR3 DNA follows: TGTGCCTGTGACCGGCTGGGGACGAATAGCTCCTGGGACACCCGACAGATGTTTTTC.

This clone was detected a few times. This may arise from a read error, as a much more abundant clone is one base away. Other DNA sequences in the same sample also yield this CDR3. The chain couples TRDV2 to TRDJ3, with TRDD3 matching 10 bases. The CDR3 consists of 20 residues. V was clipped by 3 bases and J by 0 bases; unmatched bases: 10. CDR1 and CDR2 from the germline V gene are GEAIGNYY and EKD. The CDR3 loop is CACDPVLGDSTSWDTRQMFF. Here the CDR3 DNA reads TGTGCCTGTGACCCGGTACTGGGGGATTCTACCTCCTGGGACACCCGACAGATGTTTTTC.

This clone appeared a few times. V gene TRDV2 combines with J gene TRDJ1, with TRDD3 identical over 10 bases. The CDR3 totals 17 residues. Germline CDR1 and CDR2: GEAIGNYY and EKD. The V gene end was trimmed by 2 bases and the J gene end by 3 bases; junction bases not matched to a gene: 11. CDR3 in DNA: TGTGCCTGTGACAAGGTGGGGGATACATTATACCCCGATAAACTCATCTTT. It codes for CACDKVGDTLYPDKLIF.

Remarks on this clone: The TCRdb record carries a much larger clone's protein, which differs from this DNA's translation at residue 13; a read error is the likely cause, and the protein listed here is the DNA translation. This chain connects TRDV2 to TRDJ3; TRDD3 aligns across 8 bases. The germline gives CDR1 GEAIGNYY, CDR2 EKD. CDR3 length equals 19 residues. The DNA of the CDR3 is TGTGCCTGTGACCGGACTGGGGGGCCCAGCTCCTGGGGCACCCGACAGATGTTTTTC. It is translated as CACDRTGGPSSWGTRQMFF.

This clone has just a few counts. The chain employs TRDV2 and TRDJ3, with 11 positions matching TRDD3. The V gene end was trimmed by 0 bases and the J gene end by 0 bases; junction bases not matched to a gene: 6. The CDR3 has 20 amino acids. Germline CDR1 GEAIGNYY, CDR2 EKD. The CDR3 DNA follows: TGTGCCTGTGACACCGTGGGGGATACGCTTAGCTCCTGGGACACCCGACAGATGTTTTTC. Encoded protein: CACDTVGDTLSSWDTRQMFF.

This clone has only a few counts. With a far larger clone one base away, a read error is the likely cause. CDR3 in amino acids: CACDAMDPPGGGTAQLFF. In DNA form, the CDR3 reads TGTGCCTGTGACGCCATGGATCCCCCGGGTGGGGGCACAGCACAACTCTTCTTT. This rearrangement joins TRDV2 to TRDJ2; tentative D call: TRDD3 (6 bases). The V end lost 3 bases, the J end lost 5 bases, and 24 bases lay between the germline ends. Germline V gene sequence: CDR1 GEAIGNYY, CDR2 EKD. CDR3 length equals 18 residues.

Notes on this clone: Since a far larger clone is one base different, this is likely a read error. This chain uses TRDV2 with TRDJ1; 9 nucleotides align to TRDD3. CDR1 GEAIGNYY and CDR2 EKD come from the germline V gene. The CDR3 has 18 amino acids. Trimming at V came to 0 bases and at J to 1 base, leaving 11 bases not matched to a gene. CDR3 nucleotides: TGTGCCTGTGACACCGTTGGGGATACGCCACCCGGCACCGATAAACTCATCTTT. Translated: CACDTVGDTPPGTDKLIF.

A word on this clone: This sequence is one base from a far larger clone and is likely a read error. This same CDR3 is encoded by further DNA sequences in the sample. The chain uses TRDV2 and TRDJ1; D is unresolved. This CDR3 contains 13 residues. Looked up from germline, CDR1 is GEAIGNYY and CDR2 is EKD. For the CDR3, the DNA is TGTGCCTGTGACCCACTACACACCGATAAACTCATATTT. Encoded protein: CACDPLHTDKLIF.

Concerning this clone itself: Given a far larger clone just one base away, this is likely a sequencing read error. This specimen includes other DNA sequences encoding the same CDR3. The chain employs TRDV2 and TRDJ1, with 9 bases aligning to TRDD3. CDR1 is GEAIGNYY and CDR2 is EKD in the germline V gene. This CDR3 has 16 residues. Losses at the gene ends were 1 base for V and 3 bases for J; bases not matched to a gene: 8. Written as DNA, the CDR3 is TGTGCCTGTGACACTGTGGGCGCTGGGGGATCCGATAAACTCATCTTT. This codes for CACDTVGAGGSDKLIF.